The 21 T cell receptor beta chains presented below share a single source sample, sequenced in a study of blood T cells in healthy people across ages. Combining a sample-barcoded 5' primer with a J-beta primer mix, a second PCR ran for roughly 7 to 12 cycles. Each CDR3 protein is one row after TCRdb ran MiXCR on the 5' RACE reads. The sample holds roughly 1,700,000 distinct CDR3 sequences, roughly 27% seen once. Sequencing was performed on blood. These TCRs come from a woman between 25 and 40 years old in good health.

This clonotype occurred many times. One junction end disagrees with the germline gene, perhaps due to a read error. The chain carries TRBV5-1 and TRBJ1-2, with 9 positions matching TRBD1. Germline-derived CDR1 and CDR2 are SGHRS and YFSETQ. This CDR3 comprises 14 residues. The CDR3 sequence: CASSSGTGNYGYTF. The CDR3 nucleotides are TGTGCCAGCAGTTCCGGGACAGGGAACTATGGCTACACCTTC. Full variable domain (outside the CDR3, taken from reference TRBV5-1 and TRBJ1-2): KAGVTQTPRYLIKTRGQQVTLSCSPISGHRSVSWYQQTPGQGLQFLFEYFSETQRNKGNFPGRFSGRQFSNSRSEMNVSTLELGDSALYLCASSSGTGNYGYTFGSGTRLTVV.

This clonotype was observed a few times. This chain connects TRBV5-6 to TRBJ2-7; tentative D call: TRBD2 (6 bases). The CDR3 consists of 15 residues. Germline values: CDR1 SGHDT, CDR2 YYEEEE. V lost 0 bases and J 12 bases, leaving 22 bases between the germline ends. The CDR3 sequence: CASSLGRPGDRAMYF. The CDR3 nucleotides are TGTGCCAGCAGCTTGGGTCGACCGGGAGACCGCGCAATGTACTTC. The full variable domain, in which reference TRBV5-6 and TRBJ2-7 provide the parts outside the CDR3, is DAGVTQSPTHLIKTRGQQVTLRCSPKSGHDTVSWYQQALGQGPQFIFQYYEEEERQRGNFPDRFSGHQFPNYSSELNVNALLLGDSALYLCASSLGRPGDRAMYFGPGTRLTVT.

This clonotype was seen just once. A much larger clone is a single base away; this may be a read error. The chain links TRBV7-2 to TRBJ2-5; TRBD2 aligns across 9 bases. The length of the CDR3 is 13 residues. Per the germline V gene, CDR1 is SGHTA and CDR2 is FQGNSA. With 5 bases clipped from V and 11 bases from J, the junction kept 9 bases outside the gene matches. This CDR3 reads CASSGLARNEQYF. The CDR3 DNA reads TGTGCCAGCAGCGGACTAGCGCGCAATGAGCAGTACTTC. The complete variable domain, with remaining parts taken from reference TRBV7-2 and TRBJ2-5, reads GAGVSQSPSNKVTEKGKDVELRCDPISGHTALYWYRQSLGQGLEFLIYFQGNSAPDKSGLPSDRFSAERTGGSVSTLTIQRTQQEDSAVYLCASSGLARNEQYFGPGTRLLVL.

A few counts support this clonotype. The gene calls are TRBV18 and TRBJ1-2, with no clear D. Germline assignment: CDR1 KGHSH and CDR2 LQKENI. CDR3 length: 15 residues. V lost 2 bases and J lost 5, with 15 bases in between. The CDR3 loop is CASSPTIFDSYGYTF. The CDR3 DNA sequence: TGTGCCAGCTCACCAACGATATTTGATTCGTATGGCTACACCTTC.

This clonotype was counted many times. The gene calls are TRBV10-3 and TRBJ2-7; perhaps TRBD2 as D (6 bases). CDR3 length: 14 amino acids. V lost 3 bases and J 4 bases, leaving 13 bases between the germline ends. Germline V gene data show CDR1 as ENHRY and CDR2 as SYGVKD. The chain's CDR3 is CAISDGIGGYEQYF. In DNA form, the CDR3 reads TGTGCCATCAGTGACGGGATCGGGGGTTACGAGCAGTACTTC.

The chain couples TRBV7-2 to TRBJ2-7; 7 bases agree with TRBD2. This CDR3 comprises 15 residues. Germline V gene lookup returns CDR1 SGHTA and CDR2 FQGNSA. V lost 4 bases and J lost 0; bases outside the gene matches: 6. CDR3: CASSSSGVNSYEQYF. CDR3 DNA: TGTGCCAGCAGCTCGAGCGGGGTGAACTCCTACGAGCAGTACTTC.

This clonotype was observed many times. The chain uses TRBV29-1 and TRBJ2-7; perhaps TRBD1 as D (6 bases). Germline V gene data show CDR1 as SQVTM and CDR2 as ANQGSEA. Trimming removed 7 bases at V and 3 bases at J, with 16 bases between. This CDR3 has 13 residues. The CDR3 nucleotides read TGCAGCGCATACAGGGCAGGGGACTACGAGCAGTACTTC. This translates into CSAYRAGDYEQYF.

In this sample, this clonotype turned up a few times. The CDR3 loop reads CASSRVLGNTEAFF. The CDR3 DNA follows: TGCGCCAGCAGCCGTGTGCTAGGAAACACTGAAGCTTTCTTT. The J gene is TRBJ1-1, the V gene TRBV5-1; no reliable D call. There are 14 residues in the CDR3. V lost 4 bases, J lost 2 bases, and 12 bases lay in between. In germline, CDR1 is SGHRS, CDR2 YFSETQ.

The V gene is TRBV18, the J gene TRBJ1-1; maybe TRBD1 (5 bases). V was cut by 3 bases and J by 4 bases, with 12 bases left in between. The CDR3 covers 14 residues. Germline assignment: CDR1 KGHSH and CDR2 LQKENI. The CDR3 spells CASSPGGSATEAFF. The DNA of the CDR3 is TGTGCCAGCTCACCCGGGGGAAGTGCCACTGAAGCTTTCTTT.

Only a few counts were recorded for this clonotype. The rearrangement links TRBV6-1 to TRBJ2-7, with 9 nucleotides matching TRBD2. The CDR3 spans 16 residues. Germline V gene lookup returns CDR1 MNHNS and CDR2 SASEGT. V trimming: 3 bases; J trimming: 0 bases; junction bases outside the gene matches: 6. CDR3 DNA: TGTGCCAGCAGTGAGAACCTAGCGGGGCCCTCCTACGAGCAGTACTTC. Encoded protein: CASSENLAGPSYEQYF.

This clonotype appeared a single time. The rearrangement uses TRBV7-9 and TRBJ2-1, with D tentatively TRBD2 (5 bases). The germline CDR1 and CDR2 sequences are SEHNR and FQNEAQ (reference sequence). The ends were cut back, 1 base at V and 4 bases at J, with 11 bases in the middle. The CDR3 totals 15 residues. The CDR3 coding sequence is TGTGCCAGCAGCTTAGTTTTTCCGGGATACAATGAGCAGTTCTTC. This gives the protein CASSLVFPGYNEQFF.

The CDR3 is CASSQVETSGGLDTDTQYF. CDR3 nucleotide sequence: TGCGCCAGCAGCCAAGTGGAGACTAGCGGGGGACTGGACACAGATACGCAGTATTTT. The rearrangement uses TRBV4-1 and TRBJ2-3, with 12 bases identical to TRBD2. The CDR3 length is 19 residues. Germline CDR1 reads MGHRA; CDR2 reads YSYEKL. Trimming cost V 1 base and J 2 bases; bases outside gene matches: 10.

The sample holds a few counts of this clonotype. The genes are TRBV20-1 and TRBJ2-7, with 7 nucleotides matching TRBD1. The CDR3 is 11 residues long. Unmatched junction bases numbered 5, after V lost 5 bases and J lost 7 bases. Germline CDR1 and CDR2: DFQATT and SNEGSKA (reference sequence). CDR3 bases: TGCAGTGCTTACGACAGGGTTGAGCAGTACTTC. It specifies CSAYDRVEQYF.

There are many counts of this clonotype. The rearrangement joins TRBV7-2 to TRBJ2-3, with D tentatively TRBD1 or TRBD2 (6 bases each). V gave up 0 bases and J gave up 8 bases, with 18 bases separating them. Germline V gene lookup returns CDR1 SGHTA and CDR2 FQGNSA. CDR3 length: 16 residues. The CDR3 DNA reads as TGTGCCAGCAGCTTAGCTGGGGGCAAGCTGGGGGGTACGCAGTATTTT. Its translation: CASSLAGGKLGGTQYF.

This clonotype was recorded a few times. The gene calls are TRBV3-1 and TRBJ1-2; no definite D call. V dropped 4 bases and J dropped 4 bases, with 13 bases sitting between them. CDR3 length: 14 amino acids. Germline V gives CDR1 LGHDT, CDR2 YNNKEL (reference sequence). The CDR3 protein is CASSRVGISYGYTF. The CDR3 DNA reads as TGTGCCAGCAGCCGCGTGGGAATTTCCTATGGCTACACCTTC.

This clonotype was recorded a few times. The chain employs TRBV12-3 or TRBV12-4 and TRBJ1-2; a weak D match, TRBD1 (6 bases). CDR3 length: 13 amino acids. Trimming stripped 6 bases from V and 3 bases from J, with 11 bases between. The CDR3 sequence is CASSGGQYYGYTF. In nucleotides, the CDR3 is TGTGCCAGCAGCGGCGGACAGTACTATGGCTACACCTTC.

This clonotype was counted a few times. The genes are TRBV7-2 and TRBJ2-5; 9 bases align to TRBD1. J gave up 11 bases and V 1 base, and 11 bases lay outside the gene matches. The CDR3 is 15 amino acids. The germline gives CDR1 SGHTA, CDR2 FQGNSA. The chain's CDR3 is CASSLGRTGVDEQYF. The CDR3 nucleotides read TGTGCCAGCAGCTTAGGGAGGACAGGGGTGGATGAGCAGTACTTC. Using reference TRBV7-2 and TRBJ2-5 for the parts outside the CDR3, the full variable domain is GAGVSQSPSNKVTEKGKDVELRCDPISGHTALYWYRQSLGQGLEFLIYFQGNSAPDKSGLPSDRFSAERTGGSVSTLTIQRTQQEDSAVYLCASSLGRTGVDEQYFGPGTRLLVL.

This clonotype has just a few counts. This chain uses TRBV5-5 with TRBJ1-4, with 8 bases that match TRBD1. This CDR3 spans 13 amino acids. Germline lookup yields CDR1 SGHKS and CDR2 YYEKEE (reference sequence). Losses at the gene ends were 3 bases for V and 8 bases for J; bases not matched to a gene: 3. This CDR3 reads CASSSRTGEKLFF. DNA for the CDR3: TGTGCCAGCAGCTCTCGGACAGGGGAAAAACTGTTTTTT.

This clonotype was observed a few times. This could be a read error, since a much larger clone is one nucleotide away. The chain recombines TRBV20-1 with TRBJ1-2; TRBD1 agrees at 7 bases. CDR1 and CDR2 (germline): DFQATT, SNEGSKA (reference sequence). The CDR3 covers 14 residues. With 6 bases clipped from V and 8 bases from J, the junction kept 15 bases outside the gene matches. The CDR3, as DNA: TGCAGTGCCCCCCCGGGACAGTATTGCTACGGCTACACCTTC. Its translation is CSAPPGQYCYGYTF.

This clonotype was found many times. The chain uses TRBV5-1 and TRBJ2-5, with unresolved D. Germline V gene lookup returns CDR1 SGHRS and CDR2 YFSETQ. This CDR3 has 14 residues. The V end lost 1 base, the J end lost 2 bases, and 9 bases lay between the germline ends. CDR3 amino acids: CASSLLGRQETQYF. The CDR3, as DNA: TGCGCCAGCAGCTTGTTGGGTCGACAAGAGACCCAGTACTTC.

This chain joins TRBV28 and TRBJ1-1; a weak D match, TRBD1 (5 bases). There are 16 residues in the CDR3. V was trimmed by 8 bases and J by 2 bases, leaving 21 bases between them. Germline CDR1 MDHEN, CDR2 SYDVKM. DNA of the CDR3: TGTGCCAGCCGTGTCGGGGGTTTGGGGCTCAACACTGAAGCTTTCTTT. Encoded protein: CASRVGGLGLNTEAFF.